This T cell receptor beta chain emerged from a study of T cell repertoires in cytomegalovirus infection. Study-level background: From public TCR beta signatures came an indication of both CMV infection and matching HLA type. The study, taken as a whole, reports: Carriage of CMV together with the relevant HLA was identifiable through cumulative public TCR beta family frequency. What dominated the ex vivo response were HLA-C-restricted CMV-specific TCR beta clonotypes.

Each CDR3 protein gets one entry after TCRdb re-called the reads with MiXCR. This sample has almost 550,000 distinct CDR3 sequences; more than 15% occur once, and the top ten carry about 24%. Comment on this clonotype: Its antigen is undetermined.

The germline CDR1 and CDR2 sequences are DFQATT and SNEGSKA (reference sequence). The V segment lost 5 bases and the J segment 3 bases; nucleotides outside the gene matches: 5. The CDR3 is 14 amino acids. Input material: CD8+ T cells from PBMCs. This sequence originates from a human donor in good health (CMV status not recorded). Some clones in this sample may be carry-over from other donors' samples. This chain connects TRBV20-1 to TRBJ2-1, with 9 bases matching TRBD1. CDR3 DNA sequence: TGCAGTGCTCTGGACAGGGGAAGCTACAATGAGCAGTTCTTC. Protein sequence: CSALDRGSYNEQFF.